Below, 10 T cell receptor beta chains from the same sample are listed, as sequenced in a study of blood T cell repertoires in COVID-19. Profiled with immunoSEQ multiplex PCR; TCRdb holds only in-frame clones, not every one. Altogether about 200,000 clones are present, around 80% being singletons, with the ten largest covering 5.5%. The sample consisted of peripheral blood. The receptors shown here come from a woman in her 70s with acute or convalescent COVID-19.

The chain uses TRBV3-1 (or the pseudogene TRBV3-2) and TRBJ2-2; 9 nucleotides align to TRBD1. The CDR3 length is 16 residues. CDR1 is LGHDT and CDR2 is YNNKEL in the germline V gene (reference sequence). Trimming at V came to 2 bases and at J to 7 bases, leaving 8 bases not matched to a gene. DNA for the CDR3: TGTGCCAGCAGCCAATCGGGGACAGGGTTAGGCGGGGAGCTGTTTTTT. This gives the protein CASSQSGTGLGGELFF.

The rearrangement joins TRBV28 to TRBJ1-2; 9 bases are a match to TRBD1. V trimming: 6 bases; J trimming: 7 bases; junction bases outside the gene matches: 12. Germline V CDR1 and CDR2: MDHEN, SYDVKM. There are 15 residues in the CDR3. The CDR3 loop is CASRHPGQGTSGYTF. The CDR3 DNA sequence: TGTGCCAGCAGACATCCGGGACAGGGAACTAGTGGCTACACCTTC.

This clone was detected a few times. The rearrangement uses TRBV27 and TRBJ1-5, with TRBD1 matching over 9 bases. V lost 6 bases to trimming and J lost 4 bases; unmatched junction nucleotides: 7. Germline loops: CDR1 MNHEY, CDR2 SMNVEV (reference sequence). This CDR3 has 15 residues. The CDR3 spells CASSPGTGKNQPQHF. The CDR3 DNA follows: TGTGCCAGCAGCCCTGGGACAGGGAAAAATCAGCCCCAGCATTTT.

V gene TRBV19 combines with J gene TRBJ2-7; 7 positions match TRBD2. With 4 bases clipped from V and 6 bases from J, the junction kept 6 bases outside the gene matches. Germline V lookup: CDR1 LNHDA, CDR2 SQIVND (reference sequence). The CDR3 covers 13 residues. CDR3 in amino acids: CASSSRGESEQYF. The CDR3 bases are TGTGCCAGTAGTAGCCGGGGGGAGTCCGAGCAGTACTTC. Based on the CDR3 plus reference TRBV19 and TRBJ2-7, the full variable domain is DGGITQSPKYLFRKEGQNVTLSCEQNLNHDAMYWYRQDPGQGLRLIYYSQIVNDFQKGDIAEGYSVSREKKESFPLTVTSAQKNPTAFYLCASSSRGESEQYFGPGTRLTVT.

The rearrangement joins TRBV28 to TRBJ2-7; 10 bases fit TRBD2. Trimming at V came to 6 bases and at J to 2 bases, leaving 4 bases not matched to a gene. The CDR3 consists of 14 residues. From germline, CDR1 is MDHEN and CDR2 SYDVKM. The CDR3 region is CASSRTSGTYEQYF. The DNA of the CDR3 is TGTGCCAGCAGCCGGACTAGCGGCACCTACGAGCAGTACTTC.

The chain uses TRBV7-9 and TRBJ2-7; D remains ambiguous. The CDR3 extends over 12 amino acids. Between the trimmed V and J ends, which lost 3 bases and 3 bases, there was a span of 6 bases. Germline CDR1 SEHNR, CDR2 FQNEAQ (reference sequence). CDR3 in DNA: TGTGCCAGCAGCTTTTCTTACTACGAGCAGTACTTC. The encoded protein is CASSFSYYEQYF.

This chain joins TRBV21-1 and TRBJ1-6. TRBV21-1 is an annotated pseudogene. The CDR3 length is 14 residues. CDR3 bases: TGTGCCAGCAGCACGGGACTGAATAATTCACCCCTCCACTTT. Its translation: CASSTGLNNSPLHF.

This clone occurred once. The sample has other DNA sequences that encode this CDR3 too. The rearrangement joins TRBV3-1 (or the pseudogene TRBV3-2) to TRBJ2-3; TRBD2 matches at 14 bases. The V gene end was trimmed by 3 bases and the J gene end by 6 bases; junction bases not matched to a gene: 2. CDR1 is LGHDT and CDR2 is YNNKEL in the germline V gene (reference sequence). The CDR3 consists of 15 residues. The CDR3 protein is CASSQGLAGADTQYF. DNA of the CDR3: TGTGCCAGCAGCCAGGGACTAGCGGGGGCGGATACGCAGTATTTT.

This chain uses TRBV19 with TRBJ1-1, with D tentatively TRBD1 (5 bases). This CDR3 region has 16 residues. The germline gives CDR1 LNHDA, CDR2 SQIVND (reference sequence). V gave up 5 bases and J gave up 5 bases, with 21 bases separating them. CDR3 coding DNA: TGTGCCAGTAGTCCCCCCCCGGGGGGACGGAGGACTGAAGCTTTCTTT. This translates into CASSPPPGGRRTEAFF.

Written as DNA, the CDR3 is TGTGCCAGCAGCAAAGCGCGCCTGGGCAGGGACCAAGAGACCCAGTACTTC. This codes for CASSKARLGRDQETQYF. The chain has TRBV21-1 and TRBJ2-5; TRBD1 is the table's D call and was not checked against the DNA. TRBV21-1 is reported as a pseudogene. The CDR3 is 17 residues long.